Below, one T cell receptor beta chain is given with its context. The specificity of this receptor is unknown. No per-base quality is available; no much larger clone lies one base away. This entry belongs to a study of shared clonotypes between healthy human individuals (dated by TCRdb to between 2020 and 2021). About the study as a whole: The cohort included a few men and a couple of women between 18 and 49 years of age. Per donor, leukapheresis produced somewhere between about 0.94 and 8.9 billion PBMCs. To estimate repertoire size and how much clonotype sharing occurs between individuals, the study deeply sequenced the blood TCR repertoires of roughly 5 healthy adults. To increase sequencing depth and limit assay-specific biases, TCR repertoire library preparation and sequencing were carried out by different laboratories using diverse techniques.

The donors were healthy, HIV-negative adults who had no recently reported acute infections or vaccinations. Every donor was a Caucasian adult living in Nashville, Tennessee, USA. In the unsorted samples, roughly 90 million PBMCs were counted, and genomic DNA was extracted using the QIAamp DNA Blood Mini kit. Blood was obtained by leukapheresis, after which PBMCs were separated by Ficoll-Histopaque density gradient centrifugation and cryopreserved in liquid nitrogen vapor phase. Using the deep immunoSEQ assay, TCR CDR3 regions were amplified from genomic DNA by multiplex PCR. Extracted genomic DNA from each cell subset was distributed evenly across all wells of several immunoSEQ 96-well plates, and each plate was treated as a replicate. Each replicate PCR for unsorted PBMC received roughly 0.3 ug genomic DNA, equal to approximately 30,000 T cell genomes. Ten immunoSEQ deep assay plates were used to sequence unsorted PBMC genomic DNA. The purified libraries were quantified using a Qubit 3.0 fluorometer, sized with a Bioanalyzer 2100, and then quantified again using the KAPA Library Quantification kit. A separate single-read 150-cycle Illumina NextSeq 550 flow cell was used to sequence each immunoSEQ 96-well plate. For the original study's pipeline: The immunoSEQ output contained only junctional sequences without quality scores, so filtering could not match that applied to full-length reads. Sequences were annotated with PyIR, a Python wrapper for IgBLAST v1.9, using IMGT germline references to assign V/J genes and CDR3. Reads were filtered out if the reads had weak V/J assignments (E-value above 1e-6), no CDR3, stop codons, out-of-frame junctions, or ambiguous translated residues. V3J clonotypes were defined as sequences sharing the same inferred V gene, J gene, and CDR3 amino acid sequence. Percentage overlap between repertoires was calculated by dividing the number of shared unique clonotypes by the size of the smaller repertoire. RTK rarefaction, the Chao1 estimator, and Recon v2.1 estimates of unobserved clonotypes were used to assess repertoire richness. TCRdb limited this immuneACCESS table to in-frame rearrangements with V and J called. A share of clones is missing; checked studies link under half to unresolved V genes, and the rest is unexplained. That table gives V, J and clone size, and the DNA gave D and trimming. Across this sample there are about 490,000 clones, with around 79% seen only once. Of the sample, approximately 12% falls within the top ten clones.

The full study reports these points: Pairwise subsampling led to the expectation that sequencing depth would affect the degree of clonotype sharing among donors. Sampling was restricted to blood, and TCR repertoires in tissue are likely to differ from TCR repertoires in blood. The small number of donors limited the genetic and exposure-history diversity represented.

Sample: PBMCs. The sequence was collected from a woman in her 40s in good health. Some clones in this sample may be carry-over from other donors' samples.

The nucleotides read TGCGCCAGCACCTTCGGACTAGCGGGAGGTCCGGATACGCAGTATTTT. The resulting protein is CASTFGLAGGPDTQYF. The chain links TRBV5-1 with TRBJ2-3; the central 14 bases match TRBD2. V ends up 6 bases short and J 6 bases short, with an unmatched junction base count of 9. The CDR3 runs 16 residues from the cysteine to the phenylalanine. The read is trimmed to its CDR3 DNA, 48 bases read in frame from base 1. CDR1 SGHRS and CDR2 YFSETQ were looked up in the germline V gene.